This T cell receptor beta chain was profiled in a study of control samples from healthy donors and cancer patients. CDR1 is PRHDT, CDR2 FYEKMQ, per germline (reference sequence). V was pared by 3 bases and J by 5 bases, with 7 bases of the junction left unmatched. The CDR3 sequence is 15 residues long. The repertoire was sequenced with immunoSEQ multiplex PCR; TCRdb's copy has only in-frame clones and lacks some. In the table there are some 67,000 clones, roughly 90% of which are singletons. Material for sequencing was PBMCs. This sequence was found in a man aged 60 to 69 with lung cancer. The V call is TRBV13, the J call TRBJ1-1, with 9 bases lining up with TRBD1. CDR3 DNA: TGTGCCAGCAGCTTCCGTACAGGGGGCCGGACTGAAGCTTTCTTT. This gives the protein CASSFRTGGRTEAFF.